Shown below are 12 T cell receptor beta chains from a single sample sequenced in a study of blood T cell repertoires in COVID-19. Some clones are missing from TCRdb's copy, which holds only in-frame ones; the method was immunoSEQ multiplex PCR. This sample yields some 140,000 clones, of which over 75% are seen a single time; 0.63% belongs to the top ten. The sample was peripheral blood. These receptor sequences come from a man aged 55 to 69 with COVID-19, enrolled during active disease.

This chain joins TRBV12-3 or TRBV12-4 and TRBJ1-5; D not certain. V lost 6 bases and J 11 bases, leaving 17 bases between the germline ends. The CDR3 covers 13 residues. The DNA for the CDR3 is TGTGCCAGCAGCTCAATGATCTCTACGTCCCAGCATTTT. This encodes CASSSMISTSQHF.

For the CDR3, the DNA is TGTGCCAGCAGTTACGGGACAGGTGAAGCTTTCTTT. This codes for CASSYGTGEAFF. The rearrangement uses TRBV6-2 or TRBV6-3 and TRBJ1-1, with 8 positions matching TRBD1. CDR3 length: 12 amino acids. The V gene end was trimmed by 2 bases and the J gene end by 7 bases; junction bases not matched to a gene: 0. The germline gives CDR1 MNHEY, CDR2 SVGEGT.

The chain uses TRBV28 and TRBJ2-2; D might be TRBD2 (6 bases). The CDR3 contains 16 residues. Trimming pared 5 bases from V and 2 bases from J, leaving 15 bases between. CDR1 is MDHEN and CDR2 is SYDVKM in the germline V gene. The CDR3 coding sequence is TGTGCCAGCAGTCCACTCCGGGACTTAAACACCGGGGAGCTGTTTTTT. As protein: CASSPLRDLNTGELFF. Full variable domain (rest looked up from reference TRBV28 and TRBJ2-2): DVKVTQSSRYLVKRTGEKVFLECVQDMDHENMFWYRQDPGLGLRLIYFSYDVKMKEKGDIPEGYSVSREKKERFSLILESASTNQTSMYLCASSPLRDLNTGELFFGEGSRLTVL.

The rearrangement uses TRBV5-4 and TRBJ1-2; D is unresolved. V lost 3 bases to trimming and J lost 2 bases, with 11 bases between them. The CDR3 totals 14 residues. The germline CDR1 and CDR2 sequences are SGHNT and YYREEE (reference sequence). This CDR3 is CASSWRDGNYGYTF. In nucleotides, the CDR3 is TGTGCCAGCAGCTGGAGAGACGGGAACTATGGCTACACCTTC.

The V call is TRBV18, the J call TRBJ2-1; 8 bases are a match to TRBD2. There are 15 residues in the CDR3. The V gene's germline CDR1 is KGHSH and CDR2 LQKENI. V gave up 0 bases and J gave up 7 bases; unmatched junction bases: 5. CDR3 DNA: TGTGCCAGCTCACCACCGGCCGGGAGGGCGAATGAGCAGTTCTTC. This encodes CASSPPAGRANEQFF.

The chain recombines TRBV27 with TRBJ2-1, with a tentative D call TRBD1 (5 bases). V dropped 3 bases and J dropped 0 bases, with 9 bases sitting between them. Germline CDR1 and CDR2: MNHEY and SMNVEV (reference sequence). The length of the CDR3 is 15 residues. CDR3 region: CASSLDTSSYNEQFF. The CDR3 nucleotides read TGTGCCAGCAGTTTGGACACGAGCTCCTACAATGAGCAGTTCTTC.

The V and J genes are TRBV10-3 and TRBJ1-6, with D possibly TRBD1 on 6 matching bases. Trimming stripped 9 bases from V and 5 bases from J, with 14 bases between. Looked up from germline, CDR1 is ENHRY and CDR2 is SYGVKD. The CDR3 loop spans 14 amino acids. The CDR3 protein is CAMWGGHDNSPLHF. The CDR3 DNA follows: TGTGCCATGTGGGGGGGACACGATAATTCACCCCTCCACTTT.

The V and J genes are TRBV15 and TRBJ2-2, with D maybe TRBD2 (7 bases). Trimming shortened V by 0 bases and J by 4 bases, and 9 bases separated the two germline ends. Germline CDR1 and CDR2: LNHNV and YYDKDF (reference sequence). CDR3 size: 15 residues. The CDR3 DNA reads TGTGCCACCAGCAGAGATAGGGGGGGCACCGGGGAGCTGTTTTTT. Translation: CATSRDRGGTGELFF. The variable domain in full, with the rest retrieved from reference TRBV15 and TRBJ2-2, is DAMVIQNPRYQVTQFGKPVTLSCSQTLNHNVMYWYQQKSSQAPKLLFHYYDKDFNNEADTPDNFQSRRPNTSFCFLDIRSPGLGDTAMYLCATSRDRGGTGELFFGEGSRLTVL.

The DNA for the CDR3 is TGTGCCTGGGAGAGGGTCGGCTCACTGTTCTTC. Translation: CAWERVGSLFF. The V and J genes are TRBV30 and TRBJ2-1, with a possible D match to TRBD2 (5 bases). Trimming removed 5 bases from V and 15 bases from J, with 17 bases in between. The CDR3 runs 11 residues. Germline CDR1 GTSNPN, CDR2 SVGIG (reference sequence).

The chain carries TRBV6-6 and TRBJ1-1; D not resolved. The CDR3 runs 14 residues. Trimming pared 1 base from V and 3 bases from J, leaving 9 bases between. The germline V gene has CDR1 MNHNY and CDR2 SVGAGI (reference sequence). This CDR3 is CASSYLRLDTEAFF. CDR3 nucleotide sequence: TGTGCCAGCAGTTACTTGCGGTTGGACACTGAAGCTTTCTTT.

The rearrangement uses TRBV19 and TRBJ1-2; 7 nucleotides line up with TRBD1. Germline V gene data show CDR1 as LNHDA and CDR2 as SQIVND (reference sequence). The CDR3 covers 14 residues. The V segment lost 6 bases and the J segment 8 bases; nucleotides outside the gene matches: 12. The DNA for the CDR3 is TGTGCCAGTAGCCAGTCAGGACAGGTCTTGGGCTACACCTTC. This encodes CASSQSGQVLGYTF.

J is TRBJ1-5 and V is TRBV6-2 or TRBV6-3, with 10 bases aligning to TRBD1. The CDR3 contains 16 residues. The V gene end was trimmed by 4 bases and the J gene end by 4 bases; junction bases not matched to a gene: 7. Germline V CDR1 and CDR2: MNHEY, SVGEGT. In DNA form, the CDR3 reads TGTGCCAGCAGTTTCCGGACAGGGGGAGCTAATCAGCCCCAGCATTTT. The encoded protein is CASSFRTGGANQPQHF.